This TCR beta chain was captured by sequencing in a study of shared clonotypes between healthy human individuals (dated by TCRdb to the early 2020s). With respect to the entire study: Three men and a couple of women, aged 18 to 49 years, made up the cohort. Per donor, three plates each were used for CD4 naive and CD4 memory, two for CD8 naive, and one for CD8 memory. To estimate repertoire size and how much clonotype sharing occurs between individuals, the study deeply sequenced the blood TCR repertoires of a handful of healthy adults. To increase sequencing depth and limit assay-specific biases, TCR repertoire library preparation and sequencing were carried out by different laboratories using diverse techniques. Leukapheresis yielded between about 0.94 and 9 billion PBMCs per donor.

Using the deep immunoSEQ assay, multiplex PCR amplified TCR CDR3 regions from genomic DNA. Extracted genomic DNA from each cell subset was distributed evenly across all wells of several immunoSEQ 96-well plates, and each plate was treated as a replicate. For sorted subsets, roughly 200 ng genomic DNA, equal to tens of thousands of T cell genomes, was loaded into each replicate PCR. Purified libraries were quantified with a Qubit 3.0 fluorometer, sized on a Bioanalyzer 2100, and re-quantified with the KAPA Library Quantification kit. Every immunoSEQ 96-well plate was sequenced on a separate single-read 150-cycle Illumina NextSeq 550 flow cell. The published analysis was carried out like this. The immunoSEQ output contained only junctional sequences without quality scores, so filtering could not match that applied to full-length reads. To assign V/J genes and CDR3, sequences were annotated using PyIR, a Python wrapper for IgBLAST v1.9, with IMGT germline references. Reads with weak V/J assignments (E-value above 1e-6), missing CDR3, stop codons, out-of-frame junctions, or ambiguous translated residues were removed. V3J clonotypes were defined by identical inferred V gene, J gene, and CDR3 amino acid sequence. Percentage overlap between repertoires was calculated by dividing the number of shared unique clonotypes by the size of the smaller repertoire. Repertoire richness was assessed with RTK rarefaction, the Chao1 estimator, and Recon v2.1 estimates of unobserved clonotypes. For all TCRbeta clonotypes obtained by the gDNA method from a handful of donors, generation probabilities were computed with OLGA. The clones in this table, taken by TCRdb from immuneACCESS, are in-frame only. Not every clone is retained; where verified, under half of the shortfall comes from an unresolved V gene, and the cause of the rest is unknown. That table is the source of V, J and clone size, and D and trimming were worked out from the DNA. The sample table contains a few million clones; only one count was recorded for over 90% of them. The top ten constitute about 0.41% of the sample.

The donors were healthy, HIV-negative adults who had no recently reported acute infections or vaccinations. All donors were Caucasian adults living in Nashville, Tennessee, USA. CD4+ T cells were enriched by magnetic negative selection, after which naive cells were positively selected on CD45RA and the negative fraction was taken as the memory subset. After blood collection by leukapheresis, PBMCs were isolated using Ficoll-Histopaque density gradient centrifugation and then cryopreserved in the vapor phase of liquid nitrogen. Analytical flow cytometry was used to check the purity and quantity of every magnetically sorted T cell population. Each sorted fraction had its genomic DNA isolated and then quantified by UV absorbance on a Nanodrop 2000c. Regarding this clone: The clone's antigen remains unknown. No much larger clonotype is one base removed from it; base qualities were not supplied.

Study-wide findings and limitations: Even with the large sequencing depth, rarefaction of the sorted-subset datasets indicated that sequencing was incomplete. Naive subsets generally had larger estimated clonotype richness than memory subsets did. Based on pairwise subsampling, the degree of clonotype sharing among donors was expected to be affected by sequencing depth. Sampling was restricted to blood, and TCR repertoires in tissue are likely to differ from TCR repertoires in blood. Because the study included only a small number of donors, the genetic and exposure-history diversity represented was limited. Across a few donors, approximately 5% of naive CD4, roughly 3.4% of naive CD8, around 2.1% of memory CD4, and 0.4% of memory CD8 clonotypes were shared. Clonotypes shared by all four sorted-subset donors showed higher generation probabilities than non-shared clonotypes.

Taken from cysteine to phenylalanine, the CDR3 has 16 residues. Only the CDR3 part of the read is kept: 48 bases, read in frame from the first base. Trimming takes 0 bases from V and 3 bases from J, and the germline ends sit 14 bases apart. CDR1 SGHRS and CDR2 YFSETQ are derived from the germline V gene. Specimen: naive CD4+ T cells from PBMCs. The sample's cell subset or site label, decoded: CD45RA+ positively selected. The rearrangement combines TRBV5-1 with TRBJ2-3; the D gene assignment is ambiguous. The sequence was collected from a man younger than 35 in good health. Some clones in this sample may be carry-over from other donors' samples. The CDR3 reads CASSLEVPRATDTQYF. The DNA sequence is TGCGCCAGCAGCTTGGAGGTCCCCCGAGCGACAGATACGCAGTATTTT. Reference TRBV5-1 and TRBJ2-3 genes cover what lies past the CDR3, so the full variable domain is KAGVTQTPRYLIKTRGQQVTLSCSPISGHRSVSWYQQTPGQGLQFLFEYFSETQRNKGNFPGRFSGRQFSNSRSEMNVSTLELGDSALYLCASSLEVPRATDTQYFGPGTRLTVL.